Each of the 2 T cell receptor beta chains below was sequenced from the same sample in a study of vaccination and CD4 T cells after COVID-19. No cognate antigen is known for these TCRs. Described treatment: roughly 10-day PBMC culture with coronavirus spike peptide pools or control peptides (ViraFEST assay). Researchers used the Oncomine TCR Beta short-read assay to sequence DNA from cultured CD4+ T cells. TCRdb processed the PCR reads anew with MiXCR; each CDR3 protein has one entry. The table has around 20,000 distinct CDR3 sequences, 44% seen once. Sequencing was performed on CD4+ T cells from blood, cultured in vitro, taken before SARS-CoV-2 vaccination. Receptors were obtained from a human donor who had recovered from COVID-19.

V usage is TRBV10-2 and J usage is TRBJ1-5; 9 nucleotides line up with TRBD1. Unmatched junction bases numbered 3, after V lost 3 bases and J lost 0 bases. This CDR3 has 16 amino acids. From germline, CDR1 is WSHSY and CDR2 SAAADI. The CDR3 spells CASSDGTGYSNQPQHF. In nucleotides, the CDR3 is TGCGCCAGCAGTGACGGGACAGGGTATAGCAATCAGCCCCAGCATTTT.

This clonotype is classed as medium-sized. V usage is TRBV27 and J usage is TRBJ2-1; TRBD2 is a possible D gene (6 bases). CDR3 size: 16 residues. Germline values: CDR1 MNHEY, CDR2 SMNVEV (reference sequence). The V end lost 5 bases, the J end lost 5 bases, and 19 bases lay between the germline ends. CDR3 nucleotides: TGTGCCAGCAGTAGTCTTCCGGGGGAGTTTGACAATGAGCAGTTCTTC. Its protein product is CASSSLPGEFDNEQFF.